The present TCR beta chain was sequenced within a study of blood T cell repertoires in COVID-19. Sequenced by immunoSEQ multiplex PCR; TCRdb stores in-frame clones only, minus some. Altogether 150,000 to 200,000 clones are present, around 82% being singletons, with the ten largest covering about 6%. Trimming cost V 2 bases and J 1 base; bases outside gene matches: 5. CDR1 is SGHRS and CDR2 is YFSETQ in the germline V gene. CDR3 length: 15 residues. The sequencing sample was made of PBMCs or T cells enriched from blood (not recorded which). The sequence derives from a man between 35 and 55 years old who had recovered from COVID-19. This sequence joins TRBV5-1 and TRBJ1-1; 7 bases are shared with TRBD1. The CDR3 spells CASSFLTGWNTEAFF. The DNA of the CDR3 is TGCGCCAGCAGCTTCCTGACAGGGTGGAACACTGAAGCTTTCTTT.